This entry is about one TCR beta chain. As yet, its antigen is unknown. This entry is derived from a study of cytomegalovirus exposure and HLA in healthy donors. The overall study: Genetic ancestry analysis placed around four fifths of the 350 to 500 donors that were genotyped in the Caucasian-associated cluster.

The PCR was carried out with 60 Vbeta primers and 13 Jbeta primers. The data were produced by immunoSEQ multiplex PCR, yet TCRdb's version contains in-frame clones alone and is incomplete. The table records more than 110,000 clones, about 80% of them present only once. Points from the study as a whole: There were fewer than 200 TCR beta chains listed as cytomegalovirus-associated. Analysis was performed later, and it showed HLA-associated TCR beta chains to be more clonally expanded than equally common others. In presence/absence analyses, roughly uniform sequencing depth across donors was assumed.

The sequence came from a young man in good health and CMV-seropositive. Source material: PBMCs.

For the CDR3, the DNA is TGCGCCAGCCGTTACCTCGGGACAGTCAACGAGCAGTACTTC. It specifies CASRYLGTVNEQYF. The genes are TRBV5-1 and TRBJ2-7; 7 bases are a match to TRBD1. The CDR3 is 14 amino acids. Unmatched junction bases numbered 12, after V lost 7 bases and J lost 5 bases. CDR1 is SGHRS and CDR2 is YFSETQ in the germline V gene. The variable domain in full, completed from reference TRBV5-1 and TRBJ2-7, reads KAGVTQTPRYLIKTRGQQVTLSCSPISGHRSVSWYQQTPGQGLQFLFEYFSETQRNKGNFPGRFSGRQFSNSRSEMNVSTLELGDSALYLCASRYLGTVNEQYFGPGTRLTVT.